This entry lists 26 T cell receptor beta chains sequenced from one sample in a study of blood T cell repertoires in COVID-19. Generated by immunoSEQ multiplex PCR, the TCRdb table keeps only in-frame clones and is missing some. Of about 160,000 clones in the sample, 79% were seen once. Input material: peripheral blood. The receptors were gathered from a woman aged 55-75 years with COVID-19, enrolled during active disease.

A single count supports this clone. The DNA of the CDR3 is TGCAGCGTTAGGACAGGGACTGATTCACCCCTCCACTTT. It translates to CSVRTGTDSPLHF. This chain uses TRBV29-1 with TRBJ1-6; 8 positions match TRBD1. The CDR3 extends over 13 amino acids. Germline V lookup: CDR1 SQVTM, CDR2 ANQGSEA. The V and J ends lost 5 bases and 8 bases, in that order; junction bases with no gene match: 5.

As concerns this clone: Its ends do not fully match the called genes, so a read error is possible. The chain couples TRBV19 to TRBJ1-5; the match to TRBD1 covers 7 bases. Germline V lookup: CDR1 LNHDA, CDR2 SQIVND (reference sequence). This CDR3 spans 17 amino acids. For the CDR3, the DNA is TGTGCCAGTAGTCTAGACAGGGTCTCTTATAGCAATCAGCCCCAGCATTTT. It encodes CASSLDRVSYSNQPQHF.

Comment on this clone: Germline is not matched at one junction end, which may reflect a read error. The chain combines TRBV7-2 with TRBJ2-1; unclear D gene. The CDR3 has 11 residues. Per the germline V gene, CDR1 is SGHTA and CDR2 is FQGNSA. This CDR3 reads CASSSYSEQFF. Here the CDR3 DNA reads TGTGCCAGCAGCTCTTACAGTGAGCAGTTCTTC.

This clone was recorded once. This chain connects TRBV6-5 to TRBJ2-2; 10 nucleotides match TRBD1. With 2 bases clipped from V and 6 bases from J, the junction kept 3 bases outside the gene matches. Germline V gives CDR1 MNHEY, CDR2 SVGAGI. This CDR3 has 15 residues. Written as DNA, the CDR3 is TGTGCCAGCAGTTACGCGACAGGGGGCCCCGGGGAGCTGTTTTTT. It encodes CASSYATGGPGELFF.

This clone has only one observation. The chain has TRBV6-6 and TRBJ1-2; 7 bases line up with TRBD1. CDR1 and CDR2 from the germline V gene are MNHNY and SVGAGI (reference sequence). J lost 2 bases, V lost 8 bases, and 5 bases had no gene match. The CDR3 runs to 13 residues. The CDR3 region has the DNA TGTGCCAGCCGTTTGGGACAGAACTATGGCTACACCTTC. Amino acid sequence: CASRLGQNYGYTF.

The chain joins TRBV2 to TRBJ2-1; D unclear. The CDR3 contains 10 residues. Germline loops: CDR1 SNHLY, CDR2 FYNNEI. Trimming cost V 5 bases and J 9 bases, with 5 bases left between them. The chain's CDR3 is CASSLSEQFF. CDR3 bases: TGTGCCAGCAGTTTGAGTGAGCAGTTCTTC.

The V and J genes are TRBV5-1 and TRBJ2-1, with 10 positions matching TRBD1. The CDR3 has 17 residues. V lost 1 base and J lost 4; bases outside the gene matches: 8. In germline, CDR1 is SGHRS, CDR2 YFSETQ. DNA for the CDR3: TGCGCCAGCAGCTTGACCCCGCAGGGACAGGGGTACAATGAGCAGTTCTTC. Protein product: CASSLTPQGQGYNEQFF.

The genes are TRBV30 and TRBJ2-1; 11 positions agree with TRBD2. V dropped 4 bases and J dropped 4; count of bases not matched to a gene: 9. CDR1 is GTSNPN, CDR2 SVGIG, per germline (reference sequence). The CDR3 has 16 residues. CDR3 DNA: TGTGCCTGGAACCTAGCGGGAGGACCGCGATACAATGAGCAGTTCTTC. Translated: CAWNLAGGPRYNEQFF.

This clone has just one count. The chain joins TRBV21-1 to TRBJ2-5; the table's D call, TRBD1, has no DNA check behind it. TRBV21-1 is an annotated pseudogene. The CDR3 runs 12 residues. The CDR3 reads CASLQWVGTQYF. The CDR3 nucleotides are TGTGCCAGCTTACAGTGGGTCGGGACCCAGTACTTC.

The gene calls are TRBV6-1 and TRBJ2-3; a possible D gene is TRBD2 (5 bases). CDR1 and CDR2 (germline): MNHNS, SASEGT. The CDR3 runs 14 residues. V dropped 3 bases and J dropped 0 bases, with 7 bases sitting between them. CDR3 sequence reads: CASSDGLSTDTQYF. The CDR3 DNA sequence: TGTGCCAGCAGTGATGGACTTAGCACAGATACGCAGTATTTT.

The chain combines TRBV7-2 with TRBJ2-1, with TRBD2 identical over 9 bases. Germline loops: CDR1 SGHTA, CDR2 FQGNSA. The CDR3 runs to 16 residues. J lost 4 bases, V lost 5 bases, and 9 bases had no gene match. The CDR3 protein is CASSKRGAGGYNEQFF. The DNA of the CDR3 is TGTGCCAGCAGCAAAAGAGGTGCGGGAGGGTACAATGAGCAGTTCTTC.

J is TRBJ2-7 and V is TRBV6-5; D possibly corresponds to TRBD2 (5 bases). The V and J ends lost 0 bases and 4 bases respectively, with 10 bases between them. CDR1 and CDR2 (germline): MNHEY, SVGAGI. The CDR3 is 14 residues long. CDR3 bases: TGTGCCAGCAGTTACTCAGTCAGACTATACGAGCAGTACTTC. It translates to CASSYSVRLYEQYF.

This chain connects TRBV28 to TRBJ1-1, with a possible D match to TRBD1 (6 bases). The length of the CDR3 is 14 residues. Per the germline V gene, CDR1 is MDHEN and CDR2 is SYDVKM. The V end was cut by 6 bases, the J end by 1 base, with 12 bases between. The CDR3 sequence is CASRGGGTNTEAFF. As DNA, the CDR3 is TGTGCCAGCAGGGGAGGGGGGACGAACACTGAAGCTTTCTTT. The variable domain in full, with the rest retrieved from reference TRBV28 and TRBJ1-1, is DVKVTQSSRYLVKRTGEKVFLECVQDMDHENMFWYRQDPGLGLRLIYFSYDVKMKEKGDIPEGYSVSREKKERFSLILESASTNQTSMYLCASRGGGTNTEAFFGQGTRLTVV.

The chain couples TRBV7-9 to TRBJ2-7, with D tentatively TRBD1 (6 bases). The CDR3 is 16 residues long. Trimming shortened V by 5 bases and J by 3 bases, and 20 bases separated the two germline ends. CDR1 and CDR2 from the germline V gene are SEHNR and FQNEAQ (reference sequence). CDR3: CASSPWVGTSSYEQYF. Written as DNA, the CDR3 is TGTGCCAGCAGCCCCTGGGTTGGGACATCGAGCTACGAGCAGTACTTC.

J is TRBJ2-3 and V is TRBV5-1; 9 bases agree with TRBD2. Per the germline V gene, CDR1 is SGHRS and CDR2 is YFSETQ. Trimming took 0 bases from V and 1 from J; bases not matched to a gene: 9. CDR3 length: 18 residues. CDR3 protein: CASSLGLAGRPGTDTQYF. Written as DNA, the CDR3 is TGCGCCAGCAGCTTGGGGCTAGCGGGGCGCCCTGGCACAGATACGCAGTATTTT. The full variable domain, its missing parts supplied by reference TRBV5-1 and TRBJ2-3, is KAGVTQTPRYLIKTRGQQVTLSCSPISGHRSVSWYQQTPGQGLQFLFEYFSETQRNKGNFPGRFSGRQFSNSRSEMNVSTLELGDSALYLCASSLGLAGRPGTDTQYFGPGTRLTVL.

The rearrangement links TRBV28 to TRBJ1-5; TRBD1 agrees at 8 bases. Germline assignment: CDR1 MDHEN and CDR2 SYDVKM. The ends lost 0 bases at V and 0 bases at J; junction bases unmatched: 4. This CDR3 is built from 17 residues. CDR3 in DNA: TGTGCCAGCAGTTTATGGGCAGGGGGCGGTAGCAATCAGCCCCAGCATTTT. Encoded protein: CASSLWAGGGSNQPQHF.

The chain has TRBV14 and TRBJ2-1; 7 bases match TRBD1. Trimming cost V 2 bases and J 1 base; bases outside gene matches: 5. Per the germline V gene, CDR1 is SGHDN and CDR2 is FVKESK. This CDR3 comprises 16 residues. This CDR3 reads CASSQNRGISYNEQFF. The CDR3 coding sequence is TGTGCCAGCAGCCAAAACAGGGGAATTTCCTACAATGAGCAGTTCTTC.

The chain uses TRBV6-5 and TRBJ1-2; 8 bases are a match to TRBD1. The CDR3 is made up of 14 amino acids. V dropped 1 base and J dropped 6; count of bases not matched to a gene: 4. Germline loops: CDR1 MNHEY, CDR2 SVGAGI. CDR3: CASSYYDRGDGYTF. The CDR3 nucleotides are TGTGCCAGCAGTTACTACGACAGGGGCGATGGCTACACCTTC.

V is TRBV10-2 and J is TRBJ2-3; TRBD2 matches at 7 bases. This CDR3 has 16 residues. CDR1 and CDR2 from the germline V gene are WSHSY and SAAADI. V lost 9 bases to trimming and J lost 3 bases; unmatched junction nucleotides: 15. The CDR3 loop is CASNPGLGRWTDTQYF. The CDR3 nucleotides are TGCGCCAGTAACCCCGGACTAGGGAGGTGGACAGATACGCAGTATTTT.

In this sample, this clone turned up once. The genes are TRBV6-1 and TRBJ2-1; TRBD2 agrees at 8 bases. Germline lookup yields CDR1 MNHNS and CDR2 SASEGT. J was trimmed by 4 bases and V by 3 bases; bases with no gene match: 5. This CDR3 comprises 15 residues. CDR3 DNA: TGTGCCAGCAGTGAGTTTAGCGGGACTTACAATGAGCAGTTCTTC. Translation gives CASSEFSGTYNEQFF.

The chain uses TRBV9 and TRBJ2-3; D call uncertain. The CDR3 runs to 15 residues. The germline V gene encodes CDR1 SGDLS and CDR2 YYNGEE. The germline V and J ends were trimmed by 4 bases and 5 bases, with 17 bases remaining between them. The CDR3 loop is CASSKDPQVGDTQYF. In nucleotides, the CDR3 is TGTGCCAGCAGCAAAGACCCTCAGGTTGGAGATACGCAGTATTTT.

CDR3 DNA: TGTGCCAGCAGCGCGAGCGGGAGTCTCTACAATGAGCAGTTCTTC. Protein: CASSASGSLYNEQFF. This chain connects TRBV9 to TRBJ2-1; TRBD2 aligns across 8 bases. Trimming removed 3 bases from V and 3 bases from J; junction bases left unmatched: 5. The CDR3 loop spans 15 amino acids. Germline V gene data show CDR1 as SGDLS and CDR2 as YYNGEE.

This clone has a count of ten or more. The chain's CDR3 is CASSFSPLPNTEAFF. CDR3 nucleotides: TGTGCCAGCAGCTTCTCGCCGCTACCGAACACTGAAGCTTTCTTT. V usage is TRBV5-4 and J usage is TRBJ1-1; no clear D. V lost 2 bases to trimming and J lost 1 base, with 12 bases between them. Germline CDR1 is SGHNT and CDR2 is YYREEE (reference sequence). The CDR3 length is 15 residues.

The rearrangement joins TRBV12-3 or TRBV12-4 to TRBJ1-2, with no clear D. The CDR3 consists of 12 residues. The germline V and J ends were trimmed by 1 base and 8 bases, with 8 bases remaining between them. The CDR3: CASSLGVGGYTF. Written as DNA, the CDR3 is TGTGCCAGCAGTTTAGGGGTGGGCGGCTACACCTTC.

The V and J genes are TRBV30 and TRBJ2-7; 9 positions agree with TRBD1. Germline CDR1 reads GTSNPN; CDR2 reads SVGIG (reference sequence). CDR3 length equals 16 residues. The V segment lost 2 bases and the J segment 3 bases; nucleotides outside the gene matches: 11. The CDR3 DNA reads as TGTGCCTGGAGTTCGCCGGGACAGGGTTCATTCTACGAGCAGTACGTC. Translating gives CAWSSPGQGSFYEQYV.

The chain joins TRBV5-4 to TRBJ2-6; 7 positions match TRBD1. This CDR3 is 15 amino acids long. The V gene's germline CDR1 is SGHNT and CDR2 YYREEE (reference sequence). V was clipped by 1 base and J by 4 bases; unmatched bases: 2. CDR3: CASSLRDSGANVLTF. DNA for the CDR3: TGTGCCAGCAGCTTGAGGGACAGCGGGGCCAACGTCCTGACTTTC.